These 11 T cell receptor beta chains were sequenced from one sample in a study of beta chain features in type 1 diabetes. Of the isolated RNA, all was reverse transcribed, and so the sequenced material was expressed TCRB transcripts. TCRdb's table, derived via immunoSEQ multiplex PCR, lists solely in-frame clones and lacks some. The sample shows under 250,000 clones, about 14% of them seen only once. Sequenced input: naive CD4+ T cells from blood. Receptor source: a woman aged 40 to 50 in good health.

The genes are TRBV6-6 and TRBJ1-2; TRBD1 matches at 11 bases. The V gene end was trimmed by 4 bases and the J gene end by 2 bases; junction bases not matched to a gene: 3. This CDR3 region has 15 residues. Germline values: CDR1 MNHNY, CDR2 SVGAGI (reference sequence). CDR3 sequence reads: CASSSGQGANYGYTF. The CDR3 DNA reads as TGTGCCAGCAGTTCAGGACAGGGGGCAAACTATGGCTACACCTTC.

This clone came up a few times. The rearrangement joins TRBV7-9 to TRBJ1-4, with TRBD1 matching over 8 bases. Germline assignment: CDR1 SEHNR and CDR2 FQNEAQ (reference sequence). V shed 5 bases, J shed 1 base, and the junction held 6 bases outside the gene matches. The CDR3 runs to 16 residues. The CDR3 DNA reads TGTGCCAGCAGCCCGCGGACAGGGCGAACTAATGAAAAACTGTTTTTT. Translation gives CASSPRTGRTNEKLFF.

This clone was seen many times. J is TRBJ1-6 and V is TRBV13; 10 bases are shared with TRBD1. This CDR3 has 14 residues. Per germline, CDR1 PRHDT and CDR2 FYEKMQ (reference sequence). Trimming at V came to 4 bases and at J to 10 bases, leaving 4 bases not matched to a gene. In DNA form, the CDR3 reads TGTGCCAGCAGCTCCCGGGACAGGGGCTCACCCCTCCACTTT. This codes for CASSSRDRGSPLHF.

This clone was found a few times. The CDR3 loop is CASSLAAGNTGELFF. DNA of the CDR3: TGTGCCAGCAGTCTAGCCGCTGGGAACACCGGGGAGCTGTTTTTT. The rearrangement uses TRBV5-6 and TRBJ2-2; D might be TRBD2 (5 bases). Trimming left V 5 bases short and J 1 base short, with 12 bases between. Germline CDR1 is SGHDT and CDR2 is YYEEEE. There are 15 residues in the CDR3.

The chain links TRBV4-1 to TRBJ1-2, with D perhaps matching TRBD1 (5 bases). The germline V and J ends were trimmed by 3 bases and 3 bases, with 14 bases remaining between them. CDR1 is MGHRA and CDR2 is YSYEKL in the germline V gene. There are 15 residues in the CDR3. CDR3 coding DNA: TGCGCCAGCAGCCAGGGGATAAGACAGTACTATGGCTACACCTTC. Amino acids: CASSQGIRQYYGYTF.

This sequence joins TRBV29-1 and TRBJ1-2; 11 bases map to TRBD1. Germline V gene data show CDR1 as SQVTM and CDR2 as ANQGSEA. There are 14 residues in the CDR3. The junction had 5 bases not matched to a gene; V was cut back by 6 bases and J by 2 bases. The CDR3 loop is CSVGTGGPNYGYTF. DNA of the CDR3: TGCAGCGTGGGGACAGGGGGACCCAACTATGGCTACACCTTC.

This chain uses TRBV6-5 with TRBJ1-6; 8 positions match TRBD1. V was pared by 5 bases and J by 9 bases, with 0 bases of the junction left unmatched. The CDR3 covers 12 residues. Germline values: CDR1 MNHEY, CDR2 SVGAGI. The CDR3 loop reads CASSGQGSPLHF. CDR3 nucleotide sequence: TGTGCCAGCAGTGGACAGGGTTCACCCCTCCACTTT.

This sequence joins TRBV7-9 and TRBJ2-1; maybe TRBD1 (5 bases). This CDR3 is built from 14 residues. Germline V gene sequence: CDR1 SEHNR, CDR2 FQNEAQ (reference sequence). V lost 2 bases and J 6 bases, leaving 11 bases between the germline ends. The CDR3 sequence is CASSLTRVRNEQFF. The CDR3 DNA follows: TGTGCCAGCAGCTTAACCAGGGTTCGCAATGAGCAGTTCTTC.

This clone has only a few counts. The chain has TRBV25-1 and TRBJ1-2; D gene unclear. There are 11 residues in the CDR3. V shed 4 bases and J shed 6 bases, with 6 bases lying between them. CDR1 MGHDK and CDR2 SYGVNS come from the germline V gene. CDR3 region: CASSARDGYTF. Written as DNA, the CDR3 is TGTGCCAGCAGTGCCCGGGATGGCTACACCTTC.

In this sample, this clone turned up a few times. The chain uses TRBV9 and TRBJ2-3; D not certain. The germline gives CDR1 SGDLS, CDR2 YYNGEE. This CDR3 has 15 residues. V shed 4 bases and J shed 0 bases, with 12 bases lying between them. Written as DNA, the CDR3 is TGTGCCAGCAGCCCCCGGAGTGCTAGCACAGATACGCAGTATTTT. It translates to CASSPRSASTDTQYF.

This clone occurred a few times. This chain connects TRBV4-3 to TRBJ2-3; the match to TRBD2 covers 10 bases. The V gene's germline CDR1 is LGHNA and CDR2 YSLEER. The CDR3 sequence is 17 residues long. The V segment lost 2 bases and the J segment 3 bases; nucleotides outside the gene matches: 8. The CDR3 DNA follows: TGCGCCAGCAGCCAACTACTAGCGGGGTTGGGGACAGATACGCAGTATTTT. Its translation is CASSQLLAGLGTDTQYF.